This T cell receptor (beta chain) derives from a study of T-cell reconstitution after alpha-beta-depleted transplantation in children. Study findings and constraints: It was surviving recipient T cells and thymic progenitors that gave some patients high TCRbeta diversity at day 60. Newly made T cells mostly supplied T-cell counts and diversity one year after transplant. At around two months after transplant, the alpha-beta T cells were reportedly derived from several hundred expanded clones that came from non-depleted graft cells.

Unique molecular identifiers were incorporated during preparation of the TCRbeta library. TCRdb called the PCR reads again in MiXCR, with one record for every CDR3 protein. The data contain 200,000 to 250,000 distinct CDR3 sequences, about 7% of them singletons. This clonotype was observed at least ten times. Its cognate antigen is unknown. This material consisted of PBMCs, taken before TCRalphabeta/CD19-depleted stem cell transplant. The receptor was derived from a boy aged 2 to 10 with acute lymphoblastic leukemia, due to receive a stem cell transplant.

CDR3 DNA sequence: TGCAGTGCTAACGTAGCGGGAGACGGCTCAGATACGCAGTATTTT. Translating it yields CSANVAGDGSDTQYF. The chain uses TRBV20-1 and TRBJ2-3; 9 bases match TRBD2. V lost 4 bases, J lost 4 bases, and 9 bases stayed unmatched. The germline gives CDR1 DFQATT, CDR2 SNEGSKA (reference sequence). CDR3 size: 15 residues.